Presented here are 21 T cell receptor beta chains from one specimen sequenced in a study of molecular identifiers for immune sequencing clone quantification. TCRdb re-analysed the PCR reads in MiXCR, keeping a single row per CDR3 protein. Here the sample spans approximately 550,000 distinct CDR3 sequences, around 23% being singletons. The specimen was naive CD8+ T cells from blood, with Jurkat cell RNA spiked in. The subset: FACS-sorted CD8+CD4-CCR7+CD45RA+ naive T cells. The receptor source for this set is a human donor in good health. Some libraries in this study had Jurkat cell RNA spiked in.

This clonotype is a singleton in its sample. This is likely a read error, given that the CDR3 carries no conserved phenylalanine or tryptophan at its end. This chain joins TRBV30 and TRBJ1-3, with a possible D match to TRBD1 (5 bases). The CDR3 consists of 13 residues. The V end was cut by 2 bases, the J end by 2 bases, with 7 bases between. CDR1 and CDR2 from the germline V gene are GTSNPN and SVGIG (reference sequence). The CDR3 coding sequence is TGTGCCTGGAGTAAGGACACTGGAAACACCATATATTGT. Translated, it gives CAWSKDTGNTIYC.

On this clonotype: A much larger clone lies one base from this, so it may be a read error. The V gene is TRBV14, the J gene TRBJ1-4, with 8 bases aligning to TRBD1. The CDR3 has 13 residues. The germline gives CDR1 SGHDN, CDR2 FVKESK. CDR3 protein: CASSRDRNEKVFF. CDR3 coding DNA: TGTGCCAGCAGCCGGGACAGGAATGAAAAAGTGTTTTTT.

This clonotype was counted between two and nine times. This chain links TRBV13 with TRBJ1-5; tentative D call: TRBD1 (6 bases). V gave up 6 bases and J gave up 5 bases, with 20 bases separating them. The CDR3 has 16 amino acids. Germline values: CDR1 PRHDT, CDR2 FYEKMQ (reference sequence). CDR3 DNA: TGTGCCAGCAGATACCCGGAGGGGGGGGAGGATCAGCCCCAGCATTTT. Protein: CASRYPEGGEDQPQHF.

V is TRBV29-1 and J is TRBJ1-1; TRBD1 matches at 7 bases. The germline CDR1 and CDR2 sequences are SQVTM and ANQGSEA. Trimming removed 5 bases from V and 3 bases from J; junction bases left unmatched: 9. The CDR3 sequence is 14 residues long. In DNA form, the CDR3 reads TGCAGCGTTTCAAACACAGGGGCTTACACTGAAGCTTTCTTT. Its translation is CSVSNTGAYTEAFF.

This chain joins TRBV12-3 or TRBV12-4 and TRBJ2-2, with 14 bases fitting TRBD2. V dropped 6 bases and J dropped 5; count of bases not matched to a gene: 17. The CDR3 has 20 amino acids. CDR3 coding DNA: TGTGCCAGCAGGGGACTAGCGGGGGCCCTCCGACTCAACGGTACCGGGGAGCTGTTTTTT. Translating gives CASRGLAGALRLNGTGELFF.

The J gene is TRBJ1-6, the V gene TRBV4-1; D not resolved. This CDR3 has 17 residues. Trimming left V 1 base short and J 6 bases short, with 16 bases between. Germline V lookup: CDR1 MGHRA, CDR2 YSYEKL. The CDR3 loop reads CASSQVVMTGSNSPLHF. The CDR3 DNA follows: TGCGCCAGCAGCCAAGTGGTAATGACGGGCAGTAATTCACCCCTCCACTTT.

With respect to this clonotype: This sequence may be a read error, since a much larger clone differs from it by one base. CDR3 nucleotide sequence: TGTGCCAGCAGTTTTACGGGACAGCCCTGCGAGCAGTACTTC. It translates to CASSFTGQPCEQYF. This chain uses TRBV28 with TRBJ2-7, with TRBD1 identical over 7 bases. J was trimmed by 6 bases and V by 3 bases; bases with no gene match: 8. The CDR3 contains 14 residues. From germline, CDR1 is MDHEN and CDR2 SYDVKM.

The sample holds many counts of this clonotype. The rearrangement uses TRBV7-6 and TRBJ2-2, with TRBD2 matching 9 bases. Germline-derived CDR1 and CDR2 are SGHVS and FNYEAQ. The V segment lost 2 bases and the J segment 5 bases; nucleotides outside the gene matches: 9. The CDR3 has 17 residues. The CDR3 nucleotides are TGTGCCAGCAGCTTATCTGAGGAGCGGGAGGCAACCGGGGAGCTGTTTTTT. Translated: CASSLSEEREATGELFF.

This clonotype turned up a few times. The CDR3 nucleotides read TGTGCCAGCACGGAGGGGACTGTTTTCGTGCAGTTCTTC. This sequence encodes CASTEGTVFVQFF. The chain recombines TRBV12-3 or TRBV12-4 with TRBJ2-1, with D possibly matching TRBD2 (6 bases). The CDR3 runs 13 residues. V lost 7 bases, J lost 12 bases, and 19 bases lay in between.

There are many counts of this clonotype. The chain combines TRBV29-1 with TRBJ2-3, with TRBD2 identical over 12 bases. Germline V gene sequence: CDR1 SQVTM, CDR2 ANQGSEA. CDR3 size: 14 residues. J was trimmed by 1 base and V by 7 bases; bases with no gene match: 3. CDR3 nucleotides: TGCAGCGCTAGCGGGAGGGCTGGCACAGATACGCAGTATTTT. This codes for CSASGRAGTDTQYF.

CDR3 coding DNA: TGTGCCAGCAGCCCCCGACAGGACATAAATTACGAGCAGTACTTC. Translated: CASSPRQDINYEQYF. The chain recombines TRBV3-1 with TRBJ2-7; tentative D call: TRBD1 (6 bases). V dropped 4 bases and J dropped 4 bases, with 17 bases sitting between them. CDR1 and CDR2 (germline): LGHDT, YNNKEL (reference sequence). The CDR3 is made up of 15 amino acids.

This clonotype was counted only a few times. The chain joins TRBV4-3 to TRBJ1-1; 8 nucleotides align to TRBD1. Looked up from germline, CDR1 is LGHNA and CDR2 is YSLEER. The CDR3 loop spans 15 amino acids. Trimming removed 0 bases from V and 1 base from J; junction bases left unmatched: 1. CDR3 region: CASSQEDRANTEAFF. CDR3 DNA: TGCGCCAGCAGCCAAGAGGACAGGGCGAACACTGAAGCTTTCTTT.

The rearrangement joins TRBV9 to TRBJ2-5, with D perhaps TRBD2 (6 bases). The CDR3 is made up of 15 amino acids. CDR1 is SGDLS and CDR2 is YYNGEE in the germline V gene. V was trimmed by 2 bases and J by 7 bases, leaving 18 bases between them. In nucleotides, the CDR3 is TGTGCCAGCAGCGTCTCTGCGGGGTTAGAGGGGACCCAGTACTTC. Amino acids: CASSVSAGLEGTQYF.

This clonotype has just one count. Since a much larger clone is just one base distant, this may be a read error. The rearrangement joins TRBV20-1 to TRBJ2-7, with a tentative D call TRBD2 (6 bases). The CDR3 runs to 14 residues. The V gene lost 0 bases and the J gene lost 5 bases, with 14 bases spanning the gap. Germline V gene lookup returns CDR1 DFQATT and CDR2 SNEGSKA (reference sequence). In DNA form, the CDR3 reads TGCAGTGCTAGAGATTCTGCGGGGACGGACGAGCAGTACTTC. As protein: CSARDSAGTDEQYF.

This chain connects TRBV6-2 or TRBV6-3 to TRBJ1-6, with 8 bases aligning to TRBD1. This CDR3 comprises 14 residues. Germline assignment: CDR1 MNHEY and CDR2 SVGEGT. The junction had 6 bases not matched to a gene; V was cut back by 5 bases and J by 9 bases. The CDR3 protein is CASSGQGVSSPLHF. The CDR3 DNA is TGTGCCAGCAGTGGACAGGGAGTCAGTTCACCCCTCCACTTT.

This clonotype was seen at least ten times. The chain uses TRBV29-1 and TRBJ2-3, with D unclear. With 3 bases removed from V and 0 bases from J, the gap between germline ends came to 10 bases. The germline CDR1 and CDR2 sequences are SQVTM and ANQGSEA. The CDR3 sequence is 14 residues long. The chain's CDR3 is CSVDRVVSTDTQYF. CDR3 sequence (DNA): TGCAGCGTTGACCGGGTCGTCAGCACAGATACGCAGTATTTT.

About this clonotype: A much larger clone lies a single base off, so this may be a read error. The rearrangement joins TRBV28 to TRBJ1-1; D is possibly TRBD1 (6 bases). Germline-derived CDR1 and CDR2 are MDHEN and SYDVKM. The CDR3 is 16 residues long. V dropped 1 base and J dropped 2 bases, with 14 bases sitting between them. The CDR3 is CASSLSGARDNTEAFF. DNA of the CDR3: TGTGCCAGCAGTTTATCGGGGGCCAGGGATAACACTGAAGCTTTCTTT. Based on the CDR3 plus reference TRBV28 and TRBJ1-1, the full variable domain is DVKVTQSSRYLVKRTGEKVFLECVQDMDHENMFWYRQDPGLGLRLIYFSYDVKMKEKGDIPEGYSVSREKKERFSLILESASTNQTSMYLCASSLSGARDNTEAFFGQGTRLTVV.

This clonotype was observed a handful of times. The genes are TRBV10-1 and TRBJ2-7; D possibly uses TRBD1 or TRBD2 (5 bases each). With 0 bases removed from V and 6 bases from J, the gap between germline ends came to 9 bases. This CDR3 spans 13 amino acids. In germline, CDR1 is WNHNN, CDR2 SYGVQD (reference sequence). The DNA for the CDR3 is TGCGCCAGCAGTGAGTCTCGGGGCGGCGAGCAGTACTTC. Its translation is CASSESRGGEQYF.

This clonotype was seen repeatedly, ten times or more. The chain recombines TRBV6-5 with TRBJ2-1, with TRBD1 matching 7 bases. Germline V gives CDR1 MNHEY, CDR2 SVGAGI. V lost 4 bases to trimming and J lost 5 bases; unmatched junction nucleotides: 5. This CDR3 has 14 residues. This chain's CDR3 is CASSLTGTDNEQFF. Written as DNA, the CDR3 is TGTGCCAGCAGTTTAACTGGGACAGACAATGAGCAGTTCTTC.

The CDR3 region is CATSDSGVETQYF. The CDR3, as DNA: TGTGCCACCAGTGATTCGGGGGTGGAGACCCAGTACTTC. This rearrangement joins TRBV24-1 to TRBJ2-5; D is possibly TRBD2 (6 bases). Germline V gene lookup returns CDR1 KGHDR and CDR2 SFDVKD. The CDR3 extends over 13 amino acids. V gave up 2 bases and J gave up 5 bases, with 8 bases separating them.

The table lists this clonotype with many counts. The chain couples TRBV10-3 to TRBJ2-3, with D perhaps TRBD2 (5 bases). This CDR3 comprises 14 residues. The germline V gene has CDR1 ENHRY and CDR2 SYGVKD. With 3 bases removed from V and 5 bases from J, the gap between germline ends came to 12 bases. The DNA for the CDR3 is TGTGCCATCAGTGATCCCACTAGAGGAGATACGCAGTATTTT. Its protein is CAISDPTRGDTQYF.